This T cell receptor beta chain was obtained from a study of regulatory T cells in long-lasting Graves disease. Study-wide context: Graves' cases, newly diagnosed, had used antithyroid drugs under 3 months.

Time point of the sample: newly diagnosed GD, antithyroid drugs for less than 3 months. Isolated PBMC RNA provided the starting material for the TCR library. Arm-PCR of CDR3 regions with iRepertoire HTBI primers generated TCR beta libraries. MiXCR was run by TCRdb on the multiplex PCR reads, yielding one entry per CDR3 protein. The sample records around 360,000 distinct CDR3 sequences, 15% to 20% being singletons. There are many counts of this clonotype. Germline V gene data show CDR1 as DFQATT and CDR2 as SNEGSKA (reference sequence). Trimming left V 2 bases short and J 1 base short, with 18 bases between. This CDR3 has 16 amino acids. The same specimen was also included in a second study, on T cells in Graves' hyperthyroidism and ophthalmopathy.

The sample consisted of peripheral blood mononuclear cells (PBMCs), taken at new diagnosis, from a patient treated with antithyroid drugs. This receptor was taken from a woman aged 18-35 years with Graves disease. This rearrangement joins TRBV20-1 to TRBJ2-7, with D possibly being TRBD1 (5 bases). The CDR3 nucleotides are TGCAGTGCTAGACACCCCCCCAGGGCGAGATCCTACGAGCAGTACTTC. Encoded protein: CSARHPPRARSYEQYF.